This T cell receptor (beta chain) was sequenced during a study of immune heterogeneity within non-small cell lung tumors. Study-level results: Individual patients had largely distinct high-frequency T-cell receptor beta clonotypes. Local tumor mutational burden, with an R of about 0.34, correlated moderately but significantly with local T-cell clonality. Dominant CDR3 beta clonotypes repeated across a patient's tumor loci, while different loci held unique high-frequency clones.

The CDR3 consists of 13 residues. Trimming cost V 3 bases and J 9 bases, with 12 bases left between them. Germline-derived CDR1 and CDR2 are MNHEY and SVGEGT. TCR beta CDR3 regions came from multiplex PCR with 32 forward V and 13 reverse J primers. TCRdb independently ran MiXCR on the multiplex PCR reads; one entry per CDR3 protein. The repertoire holds about 22,000 distinct CDR3 sequences, 25% to 30% seen once, with approximately 3.7% in the top ten. Each sample used approximately 570 ng of genomic DNA from bulk tumor tissue. Several biopsies were collected from each primary tumor during surgery. They were spaced as far apart as possible within the tumor mass. Curative surgical treatment was performed in patients who had newly diagnosed, untreated non-small cell lung cancer. This clonotype was detected ten times or more. Its antigen remains unknown.

The specimen was lung tumor tissue. The TCR comes from a man aged 40-49 years with non-small cell lung cancer. This chain links TRBV6-2 or TRBV6-3 with TRBJ2-1, with D possibly called TRBD1 or TRBD2 (5 bases each). The CDR3 protein is CASSYIAGGEQFF. The CDR3 DNA follows: TGTGCCAGCAGTTATATCGCTGGGGGTGAGCAGTTCTTC.